This T cell receptor beta chain derives from a study of beta chain features in type 1 diabetes. Study observations and caveats: Shortening that was moderate but significant affected the TCRB CDR3s of Type 1 diabetes patients in all four CD4+ subsets.

There are a few counts of this clone. Its antigen is currently unknown. CDR3 length: 12 amino acids. CDR1 is SQVTM, CDR2 ANQGSEA, per germline. V dropped 7 bases and J dropped 3; count of bases not matched to a gene: 6. cDNA synthesis used the whole RNA isolate, giving expressed TCRB sequences. Clones were read by immunoSEQ multiplex PCR, and TCRdb kept only the in-frame ones, dropping some. The table includes under 300,000 clones, roughly 22% detected once. The chain is built from TRBV29-1 and TRBJ2-7, with 7 bases fitting TRBD1. Sequenced input: naive CD4+ T cells from blood. The sequence derives from a middle-aged woman with type 1 diabetes. The chain's CDR3 is CSAGQVNYEQYF. The CDR3 DNA reads as TGCAGCGCAGGACAGGTTAACTACGAGCAGTACTTC.